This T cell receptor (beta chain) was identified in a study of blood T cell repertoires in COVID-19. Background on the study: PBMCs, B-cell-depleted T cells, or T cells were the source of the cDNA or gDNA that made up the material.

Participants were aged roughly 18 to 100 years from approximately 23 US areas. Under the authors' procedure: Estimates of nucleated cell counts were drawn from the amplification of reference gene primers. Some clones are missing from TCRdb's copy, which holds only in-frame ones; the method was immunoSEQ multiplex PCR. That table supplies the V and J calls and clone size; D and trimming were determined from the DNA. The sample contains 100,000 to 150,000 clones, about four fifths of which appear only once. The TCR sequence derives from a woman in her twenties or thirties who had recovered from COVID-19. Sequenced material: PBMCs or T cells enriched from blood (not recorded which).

In DNA, the CDR3 is TGCGCCAGCAGCTTGGTTCTAGCGGGACAGCGCGAGCAGTACTTC. Amino acid sequence: CASSLVLAGQREQYF. The chain couples TRBV5-1 to TRBJ2-7; 9 bases line up with TRBD2. CDR1 and CDR2 (germline): SGHRS, YFSETQ. V was pared by 0 bases and J by 6 bases, with 7 bases of the junction left unmatched. This CDR3 has 15 amino acids.